This is a list of T cell receptor beta chains from one sample in a study of neurological immune-mediated disorders. TCRdb recomputed calls from the 5' RACE reads with MiXCR, one row per CDR3 protein. The sample carries 18,000 or so distinct CDR3 sequences, about 10% recorded once. Sequenced material: CD8+ T cells from blood. These receptors were collected from a woman aged 50 to 60 in good health. The CDR3 runs from the conserved cysteine through the conserved F or W. Each record gives: clone size, D gene, V gene, J gene, CDR3 length, CDR3 DNA, CDR3 protein. A D gene is named only where the DNA matches it firmly. Only part of the rows carry a size: once, few, many, or a class if the clone is expanded.

>many|.|TRBV9|TRBJ2-7|13
TGTGCCAGCAGCGTAAGTGGGGCGGGTGAGCAGTACTTC
CASSVSGAGEQYF
>many|TRBD1|TRBV5-1|TRBJ2-7|15
TGCGCCAGCAGCTCACCTGGGGACAGAGCCTACGAGCAGTACTTC
CASSSPGDRAYEQYF
>many|.|TRBV6-2/TRBV6-3|TRBJ2-1|16
TGTGCCAGCAACTTCCGAGGGTCAGGGGTCTACAATGAGCAGTTCTTC
CASNFRGSGVYNEQFF
>many|TRBD1|TRBV10-3|TRBJ1-6|19
TGTGCCATCAGTGAGCCAACCGGGACAGGGGGATTATCGAATTCACCCCTCCACTTT
CAISEPTGTGGLSNSPLHF
>many|TRBD1|TRBV2|TRBJ1-4|13
TGTGCCAGCAGTGACACAGGGGACGAAAAACTGTTTTTT
CASSDTGDEKLFF
>many|.|TRBV9|TRBJ2-7|14
TGTGCCAGCAGCCCCTCAGGACAAGCCTACGAGCAGTACTTC
CASSPSGQAYEQYF
>many|TRBD2|TRBV20-1|TRBJ2-7|15
TGCAGTGCTAGAGATGGGCCTAGCGGGAGGTACGAGCAGTACTTC
CSARDGPSGRYEQYF
>many|.|TRBV24-1|TRBJ2-3|15
TGTGCCACCAGTGACTGGATCCCTCCCACAGATACGCAGTATTTT
CATSDWIPPTDTQYF
>many|.|TRBV6-5|TRBJ1-1|13
TGTGCCAGCAGTTACATCGGGGGCACTGAAGCTTTCTTT
CASSYIGGTEAFF
>few|TRBD2|TRBV6-5|TRBJ2-5|14
TGTGCCAGCACTAATGCGGGGGGACCGGAGACCCAGTACTTC
CASTNAGGPETQYF
>many|.|TRBV27|TRBJ1-6|16
TGTGCCAGCAGTCCTCGGGGAGGAGGCTATAATTCACCCCTCCACTTT
CASSPRGGGYNSPLHF
>many|TRBD2|TRBV7-9|TRBJ2-2|16
TGTGCCAGCAGCTCGCCCGGGACTAGGAGCACCGGGGAGCTGTTTTTT
CASSSPGTRSTGELFF
>.|.|TRBV7-6|TRBJ1-2|14
TGTGCCAGCAGCTTGCAGTGGGGATCTGAAGGCTACACCTTC
CASSLQWGSEGYTF
>medium-sized|TRBD2|TRBV2|TRBJ2-1|16
TGTGCCAGCAGTCCTCGTGTAGCGGGGGTTACCAATGAGCAGTTCTTC
CASSPRVAGVTNEQFF
>.|.|TRBV12-3/TRBV12-4|TRBJ2-3|12
TGTGCCAGCAGGGTGGGTACAGATACGCAGTATTTT
CASRVGTDTQYF
>many|.|TRBV7-3|TRBJ2-1|13
TGTGCCAGCAGCACCGGGGACATCGGTGAGCAGTTCTTC
CASSTGDIGEQFF
>many|.|TRBV11-2|TRBJ1-1|14
TGTGCCAGCAGCTTAGCGTTCATGAACACTGAAGCTTTCTTT
CASSLAFMNTEAFF
>many|TRBD1|TRBV9|TRBJ1-4|15
TGTGCCAGCAGCGTTGGTGGGGACAGCAATGAAAAACTGTTTTTT
CASSVGGDSNEKLFF
>many|.|TRBV14|TRBJ2-7|15
TGTGCCAGCAGCCAAGGTCGAGCGGAGGCCTACGAGCAGTACTTC
CASSQGRAEAYEQYF
>many|TRBD1|TRBV11-3|TRBJ2-2|16
TGTGCCAGCAGCCCACGGACAGGCCCGAACACCGGGGAGCTGTTTTTT
CASSPRTGPNTGELFF
>many|.|TRBV6-1|TRBJ1-2|12
TGTGCCAGCAATCAATACTGGGATGGCTACACCTTC
CASNQYWDGYTF
>medium-sized|TRBD1|TRBV9|TRBJ1-1|17
TGTGCCAGCAGCGCCGAGGGACAGCCAGGAGGGGACACTGAAGCTTTCTTT
CASSAEGQPGGDTEAFF
>many|.|TRBV28|TRBJ2-7|14
TGTGCCAGCAGTCGACGAGTGAGGGGGTCTGAGCAGTACTTC
CASSRRVRGSEQYF
>many|.|TRBV5-1|TRBJ2-3|13
TGCGCCAGCAGCTTGTACTATACAGATACGCAGTATTTT
CASSLYYTDTQYF
>many|.|TRBV6-2/TRBV6-3|TRBJ1-2|12
TGTGCCAGCAGTTACGGGACACTTGGCTACACCTTC
CASSYGTLGYTF
>many|.|TRBV7-6|TRBJ2-6|18
TGTGCCAGCAGCCTAACGTCCGTAGGTTTTACCGGGGCCAACGTCCTGACTTTC
CASSLTSVGFTGANVLTF
>many|.|TRBV6-1|TRBJ2-1|14
TGTGCCAGCAGTGAAATGCTGCCCTACAATGAGCAGTTCTTC
CASSEMLPYNEQFF
>many|TRBD1|TRBV7-6|TRBJ2-1|13
TGTGCCAGCAGCTTAGAGACAGGGTATGAGCAGTTCTTC
CASSLETGYEQFF
>many|TRBD1|TRBV27|TRBJ1-6|16
TGTGCCAGCAGTTTGTATCAGACAGGGGGCAGTTCACCCCTCCACTTT
CASSLYQTGGSSPLHF
>many|.|TRBV6-6|TRBJ2-5|17
TGTGCCAGCAGTTTGTCCGACGGCAGGGTTAGGGGGGAGACCCAGTACTTC
CASSLSDGRVRGETQYF
>many|.|TRBV24-1|TRBJ2-1|13
TGTGCCACCAGTGATTTGGGAGGAAATGAGCAGTTCTTC
CATSDLGGNEQFF
>.|TRBD2|TRBV6-5|TRBJ2-1|14
TGTGCCAGCAGTGTAGCGGGAGGAAGGAATGAGCAGTTCTTC
CASSVAGGRNEQFF
>few|.|TRBV29-1|TRBJ2-7|13
TGCAGCGTTGAGACTCCCAACACCTACGAGCAGTACTTC
CSVETPNTYEQYF
>many|.|TRBV27|TRBJ1-5|14
TGTGCCAGCAGTTTAAGGGCAGGCAATCAGCCCCAGCATTTT
CASSLRAGNQPQHF
>many|.|TRBV7-6|TRBJ2-7|14
TGTGCCAGCAGCCTGGAACGGGGATCCTACGAGCAGTACTTC
CASSLERGSYEQYF
>many|.|TRBV5-5|TRBJ2-4|16
TGTGCCAGCAGCTTGTCGGCGGGGATAGCCAAAAACATTCAGTACTTC
CASSLSAGIAKNIQYF
>many|.|TRBV7-3|TRBJ2-3|15
TGTGCCAGCAGCTTTACAGGGAAGGAGACAGATACGCAGTATTTT
CASSFTGKETDTQYF
>many|.|TRBV7-9|TRBJ2-3|13
TGTGCCAGCAGCCACGACCATTCAGATACGCAGTATTTT
CASSHDHSDTQYF
>many|TRBD2|TRBV2|TRBJ2-5|16
TGTGCCAGCACTAGTATAGGCGGGAGCCACCAAGAGACCCAGTACTTC
CASTSIGGSHQETQYF
>many|TRBD2|TRBV20-1|TRBJ2-7|14
TGCAGTGCGGGACTAGCGGGAGGCAACTACGAGCAGTACTTC
CSAGLAGGNYEQYF
>.|.|TRBV12-3/TRBV12-4|TRBJ1-5|14
TGTGCCAGCAGCCGAAACAGTAACAATCAGCCCCAGCATTTT
CASSRNSNNQPQHF
>few|.|TRBV11-3|TRBJ2-5|14
TGTGCCAGCAGCTTAGGCGGAGGGCTGGAGACCCAGTACTTC
CASSLGGGLETQYF
>many|.|TRBV30|TRBJ1-1|11
TGTGCCTGGAGACAGTACACTGAAGCTTTCTTT
CAWRQYTEAFF
>many|TRBD2|TRBV7-2|TRBJ2-5|15
TGTGCCAGCAGCTTGGCCGGGGGGTCCCAAGAGACCCAGTACTTC
CASSLAGGSQETQYF
>many|.|TRBV28|TRBJ2-3|16
TGTGCCAGCAGTACCCGGGGAGGCGGGGCAACAGATACGCAGTATTTT
CASSTRGGGATDTQYF
>many|.|TRBV10-3|TRBJ2-6|15
TGTGCCATCAGTGAGCCTTTCTCTGGGGCCAACGTCCTGACTTTC
CAISEPFSGANVLTF
>few|TRBD2|TRBV10-2|TRBJ2-3|18
TGCGCCAGCAGTGAGTCGCGGGGGCGGGGGGGCGGCACAGATACGCAGTATTTT
CASSESRGRGGGTDTQYF
>many|TRBD2|TRBV7-8|TRBJ2-3|14
TGTGCCAGCAGCTTAGCGGGGGGGACAGATACGCAGTATTTT
CASSLAGGTDTQYF
>many|.|TRBV7-3|TRBJ2-1|17
TGTGCCAGCAGCGCCCATCCCCCGGCTAGCTCTTACAATGAGCAGTTCTTC
CASSAHPPASSYNEQFF
>.|.|TRBV7-9|TRBJ2-6|15
TGTGCCAGCAGCTTCGCGGCCTCTGGGGCCAACGTCCTGACTTTC
CASSFAASGANVLTF
>many|.|TRBV7-9|TRBJ1-6|16
TGTGCCAGCAGCCTGCCTGAGAGCTCCTATAATTCACCCCTCCACTTT
CASSLPESSYNSPLHF
>many|.|TRBV20-1|TRBJ2-4|12
TGCAGTGCGCGTCTAGCCAAAAACATTCAGTACTTC
CSARLAKNIQYF
>.|.|TRBV15|TRBJ2-5|16
TGTGCCACCAGCAGAGATAGGGTTCAGGGCGCGGAGACCCAGTACTTC
CATSRDRVQGAETQYF
>many|.|TRBV13|TRBJ2-7|13
TGTGCCAGCAGCTCAGGGGCCTTCTACGAGCAGTACTTC
CASSSGAFYEQYF
>many|.|TRBV25-1|TRBJ2-1|17
TGTGCCAGCAGTGAATTCGTAGCGCGGGACCTCTACAATGAGCAGTTCTTC
CASSEFVARDLYNEQFF